A selection of T cell receptor beta chains follows, all from one sample in a study of blood T cell repertoires in COVID-19. Libraries were prepared by immunoSEQ multiplex PCR; TCRdb keeps only in-frame clonotypes and omits some of them. The sample includes about 180,000 clones, 70% to 90% of them seen just once. The sample comprised peripheral blood. The source is a man older than 75 with COVID-19, enrolled during active disease. CDR3s include the opening cysteine and the closing phenylalanine or tryptophan. D genes are given only for firm matches. The listing skips clone size in some rows; elsewhere it reads once, few, many or a size class.

j_gene,abundance,v_gene,d_gene,CDR3nt,CDR3aa
TRBJ2-2,NA,TRBV28,NA,TGTGCCAGCAGCATCGTTTATAGGGGCACCGGGGAGCTGTTTTTT,CASSIVYRGTGELFF
TRBJ2-7,NA,TRBV20-1,NA,TGCAGTGCTCTACAGCCCTACGAGCAGTACTTC,CSALQPYEQYF
TRBJ1-3,NA,TRBV19,NA,TGTGCCAGTAGTATTTCAGGGTCCGGAAACACCATATATTTT,CASSISGSGNTIYF
TRBJ2-5,NA,TRBV29-1,TRBD2,TGCAGCGTCTGTCTAGCGGGGGAAGAGACCCAGTACTTC,CSVCLAGEETQYF
TRBJ2-5,NA,TRBV27,TRBD1,TGTGCCAGCAGCCGCAGAGACAGGGCGTACCAAGAGACCCAGTACTTC,CASSRRDRAYQETQYF
TRBJ2-3,NA,TRBV6-1,NA,TGTGCCAGCAGTGAAGCGGGGAGAACCACAGATACGCAGTATTTT,CASSEAGRTTDTQYF
TRBJ1-3,once,TRBV5-1,NA,TGCGCCAGCAGCTTTATCCGAACTAGCTCTGGAAACACCATATATTTT,CASSFIRTSSGNTIYF
TRBJ2-5,NA,TRBV5-1,TRBD2,TGCGCCAGCAGCTTCGCTAGCGGGGACCAAGAGACCCAGTACTTC,CASSFASGDQETQYF
TRBJ2-3,NA,TRBV5-1,TRBD2,TGCGCCAGCAAGCCCCCGGGACTAGCGGGGACAGATACGCAGTATTTT,CASKPPGLAGTDTQYF
TRBJ1-1,NA,TRBV20-1,TRBD1,TGCAGTGCTAGTGCATTCACAGGGGTCACTGAAGCTTTCTTT,CSASAFTGVTEAFF
TRBJ1-3,NA,TRBV6-6,TRBD1,TGTGCCAGCAGGACAGGGTACTCTGGAAACACCATATATTTT,CASRTGYSGNTIYF
TRBJ2-7,NA,TRBV6-5,NA,TGTGCCAGCAGTCCGGGACAATCCTACGAGCAGTACTTC,CASSPGQSYEQYF
TRBJ1-2,NA,TRBV21-1,NA,TGTGCCAGCAGCAATTCGGGGGTCCATGGCTACACCTTC,CASSNSGVHGYTF
TRBJ1-2,NA,TRBV27,NA,TGTGCCAGCAGTTTGGGCAAAGACTATGGCTACACCTTC,CASSLGKDYGYTF
TRBJ1-4,NA,TRBV6-5,NA,TGTGCCAGCAGTTACTCAGTACAGGGCAGTGAAAAACTGTTTTTT,CASSYSVQGSEKLFF
TRBJ1-3,NA,TRBV29-1,TRBD1,TGCAGCGTTGTGAAGGGGACAGGGGGAAACACCATATATTTT,CSVVKGTGGNTIYF
TRBJ1-4,NA,TRBV3-1/TRBV3-2,NA,TGTGCCAGCAGCCATGTAACTATGGGTAATGAAAAACTGTTTTTT,CASSHVTMGNEKLFF
TRBJ1-1,NA,TRBV7-9,TRBD1,TGTGCCAGCAGCTTTGGGGACAGGGTACTAATGAACACTGAAGCTTTCTTT,CASSFGDRVLMNTEAFF
TRBJ2-5,NA,TRBV5-6,TRBD1,TGTGCCAGCAGCTTAGGGACAGGGGTGGGAACAGAGACCCAGTACTTC,CASSLGTGVGTETQYF
TRBJ2-3,NA,TRBV7-8,TRBD2,TGTGCCAGCAGCTTAGCTGATCAGCGGGGGGTTGTAAGCACAGATACGCAGTATTTT,CASSLADQRGVVSTDTQYF
TRBJ2-5,NA,TRBV12-5,NA,TGTGCTAGTGGTTTGATTCGGACACTGGGCCAAGAGACCCAGTACTTC,CASGLIRTLGQETQYF
TRBJ2-5,NA,TRBV5-1,NA,TGCGCCAGCAGCTTGGTAGGCGGCAAAGAGACCCAGTACTTC,CASSLVGGKETQYF
TRBJ1-3,NA,TRBV12-3/TRBV12-4,NA,TGTGCCAGCAGTCCTTACTCTGGAAACACCATATATTTT,CASSPYSGNTIYF
TRBJ2-7,NA,TRBV6-4,NA,TGTGCCAGCAGTGACGAACAGGGCGACGAGCAGTACTTC,CASSDEQGDEQYF
TRBJ1-5,NA,TRBV4-1,NA,TGCGCCAGCAGCCAAGATCTAGGCCAGACGACCCAGCATTTT,CASSQDLGQTTQHF
TRBJ1-6,NA,TRBV19,NA,TGTGCCAGTAGTATAATACAGGGAAGCTCACCCCTCCACTTT,CASSIIQGSSPLHF
TRBJ1-1,NA,TRBV6-2/TRBV6-3,TRBD1,TGTGCCAGCAGTTACCGGCCCACAGGGGGCACTGAAGCTTTCTTT,CASSYRPTGGTEAFF
TRBJ2-3,NA,TRBV29-1,TRBD2,TGCAGCGTGGGGACTAGCGTAAGCACAGATACGCAGTATTTT,CSVGTSVSTDTQYF
TRBJ1-5,NA,TRBV29-1,NA,TGCAGCGTTGGGCAGGGCGGCAATCAGCCCCAGCATTTT,CSVGQGGNQPQHF
TRBJ1-4,NA,TRBV7-7,TRBD1,TGTGCCAGCAGCCCCGGACAGGGTATTAATGAAAAACTGTTTTTT,CASSPGQGINEKLFF
TRBJ2-3,NA,TRBV4-1,TRBD2,TGCGCCAGCAGCCAGTTACCCCAGGCTAGCGGTAGCACAGATACGCAGTATTTT,CASSQLPQASGSTDTQYF
TRBJ1-4,once,TRBV3-1/TRBV3-2,NA,TGTGCCAGCAGCCAAGCAGGGCGAAAACTGTTTTTT,CASSQAGRKLFF
TRBJ2-7,NA,TRBV6-6,NA,TGTGCCAGCAGTCGCGACAGGTCCTACGAGCAGTACTTC,CASSRDRSYEQYF
TRBJ2-7,NA,TRBV2,TRBD1,TGTGCCAGCAGTCAGGGGGCAATGCTGGGAGAGCAGTACTTC,CASSQGAMLGEQYF
TRBJ2-3,once,TRBV24-1,NA,TGTGCCACCAGTGATCCCCGGTATGCAGATACGCAGTATTTT,CATSDPRYADTQYF
TRBJ1-2,NA,TRBV19,NA,TGTGCCAGTAGTATAGGGGCCCTGAGCGGCTATGGCTACACCTTC,CASSIGALSGYGYTF
TRBJ1-5,NA,TRBV7-2,NA,TGTGCCAGCAGCTTAGAAGTACAGATCAATCAGCCCCAGCATTTT,CASSLEVQINQPQHF
TRBJ2-2,NA,TRBV18,TRBD2,TGTGCCAGCTCACCTACTAGCGGGGGTAACACCGGGGAGCTGTTTTTT,CASSPTSGGNTGELFF
TRBJ1-1,NA,TRBV6-5,NA,TGTGCCAGCAGTCCGTCGGGAGGGCTGGTAGGGAAAGCTTTCTTT,CASSPSGGLVGKAFF
TRBJ1-1,NA,TRBV6-2/TRBV6-3,NA,TGTGCCAGCAGTTACGTGGCAGGGGTGAACACTGAAGCTTTCTTT,CASSYVAGVNTEAFF
TRBJ2-7,NA,TRBV6-4,TRBD1,TGTGCCAGCAGTGACTCGATCACAGGGGGTCTCGAGCAGTACTTC,CASSDSITGGLEQYF
TRBJ1-2,NA,TRBV5-5,TRBD1,TGTGCCAGCAGCTTACCGGGACAGGGGGCGCGAGGCTACACCTTC,CASSLPGQGARGYTF
TRBJ2-7,NA,TRBV11-3,TRBD1,TGTGCCAGCAGCCGAGTAGGGACAGGGGGCCACGAGCAGTACTTC,CASSRVGTGGHEQYF
TRBJ1-5,NA,TRBV7-9,TRBD1,TGTGCCAGCAGCCCTTGGGACAGGTCGGGTCGGGTGGGCAATCAGCCCCAGCATTTT,CASSPWDRSGRVGNQPQHF
TRBJ1-1,once,TRBV5-1,NA,TGCGCCAGCAGCTTAGACAGGCCCACTGAAGCTTTCTTT,CASSLDRPTEAFF
TRBJ2-1,NA,TRBV4-1,TRBD2,TGCGCCAGCAGCCAACCCAGCGGGGGGCTATACAATGAGCAGTTCTTC,CASSQPSGGLYNEQFF
TRBJ1-1,few,TRBV5-1,NA,TGCGCCAGCAGCCTGATTGCCCGGGACACTGAAGCTTTCTTT,CASSLIARDTEAFF
TRBJ2-3,NA,TRBV9,TRBD2,TGTGCCAGCGGGAGGGCGAGAACTCCCAAAGGGGATACGCAGTATTTT,CASGRARTPKGDTQYF
TRBJ1-2,NA,TRBV6-5,TRBD1,TGTGCCAGCAGTCGGGACAGGAGAAACTATGGCTACACCTTC,CASSRDRRNYGYTF